Listed here are 25 T cell receptor beta chains from one sample, sequenced in a study of molecular identifiers for immune sequencing clone quantification. TCRdb re-called the PCR reads with MiXCR, one entry per CDR3 protein. Among more than 60,000 distinct CDR3 sequences listed, around 17% were seen once. The sample comprised naive CD8+ T cells from blood, with Jurkat cell RNA spiked in. Documented subset: FACS-sorted CD8+CD4-CCR7+CD45RA+ naive T cells. These receptors all come from a human donor in good health. Some libraries in this study had Jurkat cell RNA spiked in.

The table lists this clonotype with many counts. CDR3 coding DNA: TGTGCCAGCAGTTTATACTCTAGGTTGTCAGAGACCCAGTACTTC. Translated, it gives CASSLYSRLSETQYF. The chain employs TRBV27 and TRBJ2-5; D unresolved. CDR3 length: 15 amino acids. V lost 1 base to trimming and J lost 4 bases, with 13 bases between them. Germline-derived CDR1 and CDR2 are MNHEY and SMNVEV (reference sequence).

V and J are TRBV4-1 and TRBJ1-3; D not resolved. Germline-derived CDR1 and CDR2 are MGHRA and YSYEKL. Deletions cut 2 bases from V and 1 base from J, with 18 bases between. There are 18 residues in the CDR3. The CDR3 nucleotides read TGCGCCAGCAGCCAAAACTCTCTGGTGGGTTTGTCTGGAAACACCATATATTTT. Its protein is CASSQNSLVGLSGNTIYF.

V is TRBV5-3 and J is TRBJ2-7; maybe TRBD1 (6 bases). TRBV5-3 carries the ORF label, with uncertain function. The CDR3 has 15 amino acids. V was trimmed by 8 bases and J by 2 bases, leaving 20 bases between them. CDR3 region: CASRPPGHSTYEQYF. The CDR3 DNA reads TGTGCCAGCAGACCTCCGGGACATAGCACCTACGAGCAGTACTTC.

This clonotype was recorded at least ten times. The rearrangement links TRBV10-1 to TRBJ2-5, with a weak D call TRBD1 (6 bases). Per the germline V gene, CDR1 is WNHNN and CDR2 is SYGVQD (reference sequence). The CDR3 is made up of 15 amino acids. V was trimmed by 3 bases and J by 5 bases, leaving 16 bases between them. This CDR3 reads CASSDSSGGQETQYF. As DNA, the CDR3 is TGCGCCAGCAGTGATTCGTCTGGGGGCCAGGAGACCCAGTACTTC.

This clonotype turned up a few times. This rearrangement joins TRBV4-3 to TRBJ2-7; tentative D call: TRBD2 (5 bases). Trimming left V 1 base short and J 2 bases short, with 9 bases between. Germline values: CDR1 LGHNA, CDR2 YSLEER. The CDR3 runs to 14 residues. CDR3 residues: CASSQGTQTYEQYF. The CDR3 bases are TGCGCCAGCAGCCAAGGGACTCAGACCTACGAGCAGTACTTC.

Concerning this clonotype itself: A much more abundant neighbour one base away suggests this may be a read error. This chain uses TRBV29-1 with TRBJ2-7; either TRBD1 or TRBD2 may supply D (5 bases each). The CDR3 sequence is 13 residues long. Germline V gene sequence: CDR1 SQVTM, CDR2 ANQGSEA. CDR3 DNA sequence: TGCTCCGCCAGGGAGCAGCCTACCTCCGAGCAGTGCTTC. This sequence encodes CSAREQPTSEQCF.

In its sample, this clonotype was seen many times. J is TRBJ2-5 and V is TRBV6-1; D is ambiguous. Per the germline V gene, CDR1 is MNHNS and CDR2 is SASEGT. V lost 5 bases to trimming and J lost 7 bases, with 17 bases between them. The CDR3 is 14 amino acids. CDR3: CASSKGSQEWTQYF. The CDR3 DNA sequence: TGTGCCAGCAGTAAGGGCTCCCAAGAGTGGACCCAGTACTTC.

The chain recombines TRBV3-1 with TRBJ2-7, with D unresolved. This CDR3 has 14 amino acids. Germline loops: CDR1 LGHDT, CDR2 YNNKEL (reference sequence). The V and J ends lost 1 base and 2 bases respectively, with 9 bases between them. CDR3 sequence (DNA): TGTGCCAGCAGCCAAGTAGGTCTAGCCTACGAGCAGTACTTC. It encodes CASSQVGLAYEQYF.

This clonotype has ten or more counts. V gene TRBV7-9 combines with J gene TRBJ2-2; TRBD2 matches at 14 bases. With V trimmed by 5 bases and J by 3 bases, 14 bases remained unmatched. CDR3 size: 20 residues. CDR1 and CDR2 (germline): SEHNR, FQNEAQ (reference sequence). CDR3 residues: CASSLRFRTSGRMDTGELFF. The CDR3 DNA follows: TGTGCCAGCAGCCTCCGGTTTCGGACTAGCGGGAGGATGGACACCGGGGAGCTGTTTTTT.

The sample holds many counts of this clonotype. The rearrangement links TRBV14 to TRBJ2-7; D is ambiguous. There are 12 residues in the CDR3. The ends were cut back, 0 bases at V and 3 bases at J, with 3 bases in the middle. Germline V lookup: CDR1 SGHDN, CDR2 FVKESK. The CDR3 DNA follows: TGTGCCAGCAGCCAAGACGACTACGAGCAGTACTTC. This encodes CASSQDDYEQYF.

This clonotype showed up many times. The V and J genes are TRBV28 and TRBJ2-7; no reliable D call. The length of the CDR3 is 14 residues. V was trimmed by 3 bases and J by 2 bases, leaving 11 bases between them. CDR1 and CDR2 from the germline V gene are MDHEN and SYDVKM. CDR3 nucleotides: TGTGCCAGCAGTTTCGGAGAGAACCCCTACGAGCAGTACTTC. Its protein is CASSFGENPYEQYF. Full variable domain (remainder filled in from reference TRBV28 and TRBJ2-7): DVKVTQSSRYLVKRTGEKVFLECVQDMDHENMFWYRQDPGLGLRLIYFSYDVKMKEKGDIPEGYSVSREKKERFSLILESASTNQTSMYLCASSFGENPYEQYFGPGTRLTVT.

Remarks on this clonotype: Just one base apart from a much larger clone, this may be a read error. CDR3 DNA: TGTGCCAGCAGTTTAGGGACGCTCTCCGGGGGGCTGTTTTTT. It codes for CASSLGTLSGGLFF. The rearrangement links TRBV27 to TRBJ2-2; maybe TRBD2 (6 bases). The CDR3 has 14 residues. Germline V gene data show CDR1 as MNHEY and CDR2 as SMNVEV (reference sequence).

In this sample, this clonotype turned up a few times. The chain employs TRBV27 and TRBJ2-1; maybe TRBD1 (5 bases). The germline gives CDR1 MNHEY, CDR2 SMNVEV (reference sequence). V was trimmed by 3 bases and J by 0 bases, leaving 9 bases between them. This CDR3 is built from 15 residues. Written as DNA, the CDR3 is TGTGCCAGCAGTTTCGACGACAGCTCCTACAATGAGCAGTTCTTC. This sequence encodes CASSFDDSSYNEQFF.

This chain joins TRBV28 and TRBJ2-7; D might be TRBD1 (6 bases). Trimming stripped 5 bases from V and 2 bases from J, with 16 bases between. This CDR3 is 15 amino acids long. Per the germline V gene, CDR1 is MDHEN and CDR2 is SYDVKM. The CDR3 spells CASSINPGQTYEQYF. The CDR3 nucleotides read TGTGCCAGCAGTATTAACCCCGGACAGACCTACGAGCAGTACTTC. Drawing the rest from reference TRBV28 and TRBJ2-7, the complete variable domain is DVKVTQSSRYLVKRTGEKVFLECVQDMDHENMFWYRQDPGLGLRLIYFSYDVKMKEKGDIPEGYSVSREKKERFSLILESASTNQTSMYLCASSINPGQTYEQYFGPGTRLTVT.

About this clonotype: A much larger clone is a single base away; this may be a read error. This CDR3 fails to terminate in the conserved phenylalanine or tryptophan, so it likely reflects a read error. The chain links TRBV5-1 to TRBJ2-2, with a tentative D call TRBD1 (6 bases). Trimming removed 3 bases from V and 0 bases from J, with 15 bases in between. The CDR3 length is 17 residues. Germline CDR1 is SGHRS and CDR2 is YFSETQ. The CDR3 coding sequence is TGCGCCAGCAGCTCCACCGGGACACATACGAACACCGGGGAGCTGTTTTCT. As protein: CASSSTGTHTNTGELFS.

At least ten counts were recorded for this clonotype. The chain links TRBV7-6 to TRBJ1-1; D is unclear. Germline CDR1 is SGHVS and CDR2 is FNYEAQ. Trimming removed 2 bases from V and 0 bases from J, with 7 bases in between. The CDR3 sequence is 14 residues long. The CDR3: CASSLTDLNTEAFF. The CDR3 DNA reads as TGTGCCAGCAGCTTAACAGATTTGAACACTGAAGCTTTCTTT.

This clonotype was observed many times. The chain recombines TRBV3-1 with TRBJ2-1, with 9 bases matching TRBD1. Germline trimming cut 1 base from V and 8 bases from J; bases unmatched to any gene: 6. This CDR3 region has 15 residues. In germline, CDR1 is LGHDT, CDR2 YNNKEL (reference sequence). CDR3 in amino acids: CASSQGDRASDEQFF. The CDR3 coding sequence is TGTGCCAGCAGCCAAGGGGACAGGGCCTCCGATGAGCAGTTCTTC.

V is TRBV6-5 and J is TRBJ2-5, with D perhaps matching TRBD2 (6 bases). CDR3 length: 16 residues. The V end lost 6 bases, the J end lost 0 bases, and 17 bases lay between the germline ends. Germline CDR1 is MNHEY and CDR2 is SVGAGI. CDR3 in amino acids: CASRDDGGTYQETQYF. The CDR3 nucleotides are TGTGCCAGCAGGGACGACGGGGGAACGTACCAAGAGACCCAGTACTTC.

The sample holds many counts of this clonotype. The V gene is TRBV12-3 or TRBV12-4, the J gene TRBJ1-5, with D uncertain. This CDR3 has 14 residues. V shed 5 bases and J shed 4 bases, with 12 bases lying between them. CDR3 nucleotide sequence: TGTGCCAGCAGTCCCAACATCGTGAATCAGCCCCAGCATTTT. Translating gives CASSPNIVNQPQHF.

This clonotype was recorded at least ten times. The chain joins TRBV15 to TRBJ2-1, with D possibly TRBD1 on 6 matching bases. V dropped 4 bases and J dropped 9 bases, with 19 bases sitting between them. Germline V lookup: CDR1 LNHNV, CDR2 YYDKDF (reference sequence). The CDR3 is 15 amino acids. This chain's CDR3 is CATSKPFRTVGEQFF. CDR3 DNA: TGTGCCACCAGCAAACCGTTCCGGACAGTCGGTGAGCAGTTCTTC. The full variable domain, with the rest looked up from reference TRBV15 and TRBJ2-1, is DAMVIQNPRYQVTQFGKPVTLSCSQTLNHNVMYWYQQKSSQAPKLLFHYYDKDFNNEADTPDNFQSRRPNTSFCFLDIRSPGLGDTAMYLCATSKPFRTVGEQFFGPGTRLTVL.

At least ten counts were recorded for this clonotype. This chain connects TRBV7-3 to TRBJ2-1; TRBD2 matches 7 bases. The CDR3 is 17 residues long. With 2 bases clipped from V and 2 bases from J, the junction kept 9 bases outside the gene matches. In germline, CDR1 is SGHTA, CDR2 FQGTGA. The CDR3 nucleotides read TGTGCCAGCAGCTTAGGGGGGGAGGGTTCGGCCTACAATGAGCAGTTCTTC. Translating gives CASSLGGEGSAYNEQFF.

This clonotype was seen ten or more times. J is TRBJ2-1 and V is TRBV4-3, with D maybe TRBD1 (5 bases). Germline V lookup: CDR1 LGHNA, CDR2 YSLEER. The germline V and J ends were trimmed by 4 bases and 8 bases, with 9 bases remaining between them. This CDR3 spans 12 amino acids. CDR3 in amino acids: CASSRIRDEQFF. The CDR3 DNA sequence: TGCGCCAGCAGCCGGATCAGGGATGAGCAGTTCTTC.

This clonotype occurred many times. CDR3 coding DNA: TGTGCCAGCAGTCTTGGACCTCCCGAGCAGTACTTC. Translation: CASSLGPPEQYF. J is TRBJ2-7 and V is TRBV6-2 or TRBV6-3, with D unresolved. Trimming pared 5 bases from V and 6 bases from J, leaving 11 bases between. Germline CDR1 is MNHEY and CDR2 is SVGEGT. The CDR3 runs 12 residues.

The sample holds many counts of this clonotype. The chain carries TRBV30 and TRBJ2-7; D perhaps matches TRBD1 (5 bases). This CDR3 spans 13 amino acids. Trimming removed 8 bases at V and 4 bases at J, with 18 bases between. Germline CDR1 is GTSNPN and CDR2 is SVGIG (reference sequence). The CDR3 here is CAIRGGTVYEQYF. The CDR3 nucleotides are TGTGCCATAAGGGGTGGCACTGTTTACGAGCAGTACTTC.

This clonotype came up many times. The chain carries TRBV5-1 and TRBJ1-2; D not resolved. The germline gives CDR1 SGHRS, CDR2 YFSETQ. CDR3 size: 15 residues. V gave up 5 bases and J gave up 3 bases, with 17 bases separating them. CDR3 amino acids: CASSSNAGKDYGYTF. The CDR3 DNA is TGCGCCAGCAGTTCTAACGCAGGAAAAGACTATGGCTACACCTTC.